This TCR beta chain was retrieved from a study of blood T cell repertoires in COVID-19. Study context: The samples span acute and convalescent COVID-19 from the United States, Italy and Spain. The analysed material was cDNA or gDNA that came from T cells, B-cell-depleted T cells, or PBMCs.

As handled by the study authors: For nucleated cells, counts were estimated from reference gene primer amplification. Clones were read by immunoSEQ multiplex PCR, and TCRdb kept only the in-frame ones, dropping some. Clone size and the V and J calls come from that table; the DNA yielded D and trimming. This sample has about 40,000 clones; approximately 85% occur once, and the top ten carry roughly 13%. Germline assignment: CDR1 SEHNR and CDR2 FQNEAQ (reference sequence). The V gene lost 10 bases and the J gene lost 4 bases, with 18 bases spanning the gap. CDR3 length equals 14 residues. V is TRBV7-9 and J is TRBJ2-3; perhaps TRBD1 as D (6 bases). The sequence was collected from a human donor in a cohort sampled during active COVID-19. Sequenced material: peripheral blood. The DNA of the CDR3 is TGTGCCAAAACGACTTTCAGGGGCCCAGATACGCAGTATTTT. This codes for CAKTTFRGPDTQYF.